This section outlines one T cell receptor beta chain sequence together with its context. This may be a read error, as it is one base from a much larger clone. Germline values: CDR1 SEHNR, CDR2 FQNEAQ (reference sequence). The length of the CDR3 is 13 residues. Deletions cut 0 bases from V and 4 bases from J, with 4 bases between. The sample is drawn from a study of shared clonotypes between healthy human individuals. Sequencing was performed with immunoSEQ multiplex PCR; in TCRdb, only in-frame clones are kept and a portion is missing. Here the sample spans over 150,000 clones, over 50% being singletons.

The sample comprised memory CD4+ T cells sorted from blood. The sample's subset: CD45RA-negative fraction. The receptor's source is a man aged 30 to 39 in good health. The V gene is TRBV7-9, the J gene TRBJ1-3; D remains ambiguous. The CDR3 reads CASSLAGGNTIYF. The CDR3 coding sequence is TGTGCCAGCAGCTTAGCGGGGGGAAACACCATATATTTT.